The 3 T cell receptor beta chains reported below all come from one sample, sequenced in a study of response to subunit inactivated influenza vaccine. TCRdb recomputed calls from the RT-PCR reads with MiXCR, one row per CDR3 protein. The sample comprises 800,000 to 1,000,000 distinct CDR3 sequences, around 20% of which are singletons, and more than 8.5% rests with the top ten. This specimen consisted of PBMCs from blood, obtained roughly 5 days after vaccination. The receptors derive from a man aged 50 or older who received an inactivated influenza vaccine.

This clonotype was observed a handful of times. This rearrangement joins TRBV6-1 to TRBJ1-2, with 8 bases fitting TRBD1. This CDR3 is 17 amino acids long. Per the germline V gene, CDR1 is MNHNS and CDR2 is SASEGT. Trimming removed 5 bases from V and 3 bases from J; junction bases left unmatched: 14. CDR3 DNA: TGTGCCAGCAGTATGCGGACAGGGAGTAACTGGGACTATGGCTACACCTTC. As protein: CASSMRTGSNWDYGYTF.

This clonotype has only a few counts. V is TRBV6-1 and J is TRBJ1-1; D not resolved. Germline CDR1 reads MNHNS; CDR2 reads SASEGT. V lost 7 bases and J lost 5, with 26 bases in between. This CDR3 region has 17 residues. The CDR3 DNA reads TGTGCCAGCACTACCTTCGGAGGGTTAAGTTCGGAGACTGAAGCTTTCTTT. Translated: CASTTFGGLSSETEAFF.

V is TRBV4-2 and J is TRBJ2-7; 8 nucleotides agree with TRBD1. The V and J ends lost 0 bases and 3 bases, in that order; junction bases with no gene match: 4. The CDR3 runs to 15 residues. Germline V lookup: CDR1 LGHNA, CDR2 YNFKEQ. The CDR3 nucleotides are TGTGCCAGCAGCCAAGATCTACAGGGGGGCTACGAGCAGTACTTC. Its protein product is CASSQDLQGGYEQYF.